This T cell receptor (beta chain) was observed in a study of blood T cells in healthy people across ages. Study-wide results and caveats: Per-million-T-cell TCR beta diversity fell roughly linearly with age. For the donors, CMV status was unknown and possibly confounded expanded clonotype changes.

This clonotype was counted between two and nine times. Its specificity is not known. The second PCR ran about 6 to 12 cycles with a sample-barcoded 5' primer and J-beta primers. Each TCR beta cDNA got a 12-nucleotide random molecular identifier. MiXCR, applied by TCRdb to the 5' RACE reads, yields one record per CDR3 protein. In the table there are about 1.5 million distinct CDR3 sequences, 35% to 45% of which are singletons. Germline V gene sequence: CDR1 ENHRY, CDR2 SYGVKD. CDR3 length: 17 residues. V trimming: 3 bases; J trimming: 0 bases; junction bases outside the gene matches: 9. The J gene is TRBJ2-7, the V gene TRBV10-3, with 9 bases aligning to TRBD1. Sequenced input: blood. This sequence was found in a woman between 18 and 29 years old in good health. The CDR3 loop is CAISDFTGGYPSYEQYF. CDR3 bases: TGTGCCATCAGTGATTTTACAGGGGGCTATCCCTCCTACGAGCAGTACTTC.